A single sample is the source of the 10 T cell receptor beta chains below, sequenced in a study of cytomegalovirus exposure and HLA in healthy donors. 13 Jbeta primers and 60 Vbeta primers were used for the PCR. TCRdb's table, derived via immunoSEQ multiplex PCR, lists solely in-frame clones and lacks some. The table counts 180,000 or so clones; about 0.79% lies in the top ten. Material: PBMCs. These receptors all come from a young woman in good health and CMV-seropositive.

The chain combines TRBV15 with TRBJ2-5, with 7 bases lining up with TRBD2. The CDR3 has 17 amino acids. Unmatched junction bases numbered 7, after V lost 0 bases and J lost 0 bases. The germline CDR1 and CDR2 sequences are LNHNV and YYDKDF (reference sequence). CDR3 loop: CATSREGGGWNQETQYF. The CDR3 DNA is TGTGCCACCAGCAGAGAGGGCGGGGGATGGAACCAAGAGACCCAGTACTTC.

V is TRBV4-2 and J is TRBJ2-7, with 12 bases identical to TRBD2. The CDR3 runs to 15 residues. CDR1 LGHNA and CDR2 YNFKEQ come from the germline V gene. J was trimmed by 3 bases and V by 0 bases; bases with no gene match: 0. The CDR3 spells CASSQETSGSYEQYF. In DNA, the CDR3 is TGTGCCAGCAGCCAAGAGACTAGCGGGAGCTACGAGCAGTACTTC.

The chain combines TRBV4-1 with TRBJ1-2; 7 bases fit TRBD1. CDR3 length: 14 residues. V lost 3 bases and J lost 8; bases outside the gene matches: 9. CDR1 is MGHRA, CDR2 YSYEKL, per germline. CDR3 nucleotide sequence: TGCGCCAGCAGCCAGACTACAGGGGCTCGCGGCTACACCTTC. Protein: CASSQTTGARGYTF.

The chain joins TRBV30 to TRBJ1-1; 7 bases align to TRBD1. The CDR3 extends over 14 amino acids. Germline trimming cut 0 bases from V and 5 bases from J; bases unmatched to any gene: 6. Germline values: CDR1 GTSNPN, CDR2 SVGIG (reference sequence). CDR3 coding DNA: TGTGCCTGGAGTGTACTTTCAGGGGGAACTGAAGCTTTCTTT. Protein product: CAWSVLSGGTEAFF.

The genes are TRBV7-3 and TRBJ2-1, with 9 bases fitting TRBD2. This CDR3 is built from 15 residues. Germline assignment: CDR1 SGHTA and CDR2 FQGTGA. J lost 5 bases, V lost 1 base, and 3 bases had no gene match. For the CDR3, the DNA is TGTGCCAGCAGCTTAAGGGTAGCGGGGGACAATGAGCAGTTCTTC. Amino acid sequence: CASSLRVAGDNEQFF. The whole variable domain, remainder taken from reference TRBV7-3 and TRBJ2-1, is GAGVSQTPSNKVTEKGKYVELRCDPISGHTALYWYRQSLGQGPEFLIYFQGTGAADDSGLPNDRFFAVRPEGSVSTLKIQRTERGDSAVYLCASSLRVAGDNEQFFGPGTRLTVL.

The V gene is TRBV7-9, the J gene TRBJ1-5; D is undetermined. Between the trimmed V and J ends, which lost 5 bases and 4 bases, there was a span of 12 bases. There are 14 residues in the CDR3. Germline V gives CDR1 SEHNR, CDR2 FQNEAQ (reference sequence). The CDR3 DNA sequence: TGTGCCAGCAGCGCGGCGGTAAGGAATCAGCCCCAGCATTTT. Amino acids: CASSAAVRNQPQHF.

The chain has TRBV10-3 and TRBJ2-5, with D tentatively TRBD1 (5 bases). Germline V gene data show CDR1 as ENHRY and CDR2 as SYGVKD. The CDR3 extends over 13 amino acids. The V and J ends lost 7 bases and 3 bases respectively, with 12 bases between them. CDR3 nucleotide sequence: TGTGCCATCAACCCAGGGTCGGAAGAGACCCAGTACTTC. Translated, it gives CAINPGSEETQYF.

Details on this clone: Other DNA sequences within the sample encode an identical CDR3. The CDR3 DNA follows: TGTGCCAGCAGCCCCCGGACAGGGGGTAATACCGGGGAGCTGTTTTTT. Protein sequence: CASSPRTGGNTGELFF. This chain connects TRBV9 to TRBJ2-2, with 10 positions matching TRBD1. The CDR3 runs 16 residues. J was trimmed by 5 bases and V by 4 bases; bases with no gene match: 8. The germline CDR1 and CDR2 sequences are SGDLS and YYNGEE.

The CDR3 region has the DNA TGTGCCAGCAGCTATGGGACAGAAAATGAAAAACTGTTTTTT. This sequence encodes CASSYGTENEKLFF. The chain joins TRBV5-6 to TRBJ1-4, with TRBD1 matching 7 bases. CDR1 and CDR2 (germline): SGHDT, YYEEEE. The trim removed 3 bases at V and 5 bases at J, leaving 4 bases unmatched. This CDR3 region has 14 residues.

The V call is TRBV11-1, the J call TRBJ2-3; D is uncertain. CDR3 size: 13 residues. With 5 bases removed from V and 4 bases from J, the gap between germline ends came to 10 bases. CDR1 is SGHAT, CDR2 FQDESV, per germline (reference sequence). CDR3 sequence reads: CASSRDKADTQYF. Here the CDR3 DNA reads TGTGCCAGCAGCCGAGACAAGGCAGATACGCAGTATTTT.